This T cell receptor beta chain was recovered during a study of T cells in Graves' hyperthyroidism and ophthalmopathy. General study points: Most thyroid clonotypes with frequency above 0.001 were detected in blood. Ophthalmopathy cases were set apart from stable hyperthyroidism by a 13 V-J model.

Authors of the study amplified TCR beta CDR3 regions from RNA transcripts. HTBI primers were used for first-round RT-PCR of the TCR CDR3. TCRdb processed the multiplex PCR reads anew with MiXCR; each CDR3 protein has one entry. The sample contains fewer than 650,000 distinct CDR3 sequences, roughly 14% of which appear only once. At least 3 on the Clinical Activity Score was recorded for ophthalmopathy patients, who also had NOSPECS grade at least 4 and duration under 3 months. This CDR3 contains 13 residues. In germline, CDR1 is SQVTM, CDR2 ANQGSEA. This clonotype was seen at least ten times. The antigen is undetermined. One junction end does not reproduce the germline sequence, and a read error may be involved.

V usage is TRBV29-1 and J usage is TRBJ2-5; D is unresolved. Sequencing input: blood. The source of this sequence is a woman aged 40 to 50 with Graves' ophthalmopathy. CDR3 region: CSAECEKFETQYF. The CDR3 bases are TGCAGCGCTGAATGTGAGAAATTCGAGACCCAGTACTTC.